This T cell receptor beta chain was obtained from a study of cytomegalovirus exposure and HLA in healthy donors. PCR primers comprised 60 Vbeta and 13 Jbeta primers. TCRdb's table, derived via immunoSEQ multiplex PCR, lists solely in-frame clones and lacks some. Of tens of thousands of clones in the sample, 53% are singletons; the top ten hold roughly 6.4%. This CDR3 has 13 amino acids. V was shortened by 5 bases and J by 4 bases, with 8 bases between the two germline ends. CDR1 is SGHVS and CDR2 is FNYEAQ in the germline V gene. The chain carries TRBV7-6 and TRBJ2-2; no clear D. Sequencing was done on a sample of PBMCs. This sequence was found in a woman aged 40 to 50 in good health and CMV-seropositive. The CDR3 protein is CASSPSLTGELFF. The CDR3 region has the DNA TGTGCCAGCAGCCCTTCCCTCACCGGGGAGCTGTTTTTT.